The sequence of this TCR beta chain was determined in a study of shared clonotypes between healthy human individuals. Findings and limits, study-wide: With several donors compared, roughly 5% of naive CD4 clonotypes were shared.

This CDR3 spans 13 amino acids. Germline lookup yields CDR1 SNHLY and CDR2 FYNNEI. V lost 3 bases and J 5 bases, leaving 11 bases between the germline ends. TCRdb keeps only in-frame clones here, not all; method: immunoSEQ multiplex PCR. The sample records about 690,000 clones, 90% being singletons. A remark on this clone: Its antigen is undetermined.

The TCR originated in a man younger than 35 in good health. Some clones in this sample may be carry-over from other donors' samples. This chain uses TRBV2 with TRBJ2-7, with D possibly TRBD1 on 5 matching bases. The source material was memory CD8+ T cells from PBMCs. Stated subset: CD45RO+ cells pooled with CCR7-negative TemRA cells. Here the CDR3 reads CASSDRARDEQYF. In nucleotides, the CDR3 is TGTGCCAGCAGTGACCGGGCCAGGGACGAGCAGTACTTC.